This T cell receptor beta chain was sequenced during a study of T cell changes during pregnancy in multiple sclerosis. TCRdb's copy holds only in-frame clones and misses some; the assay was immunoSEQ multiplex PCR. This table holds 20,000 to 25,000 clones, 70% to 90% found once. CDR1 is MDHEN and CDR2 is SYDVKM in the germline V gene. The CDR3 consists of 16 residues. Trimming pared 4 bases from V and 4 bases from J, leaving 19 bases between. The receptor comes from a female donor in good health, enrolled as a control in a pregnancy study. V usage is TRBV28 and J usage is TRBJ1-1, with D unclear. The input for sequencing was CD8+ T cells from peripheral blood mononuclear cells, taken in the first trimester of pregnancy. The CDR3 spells CASSYQVPGMGTEAFF. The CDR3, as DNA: TGTGCCAGCAGTTATCAGGTCCCCGGCATGGGCACTGAAGCTTTCTTT.